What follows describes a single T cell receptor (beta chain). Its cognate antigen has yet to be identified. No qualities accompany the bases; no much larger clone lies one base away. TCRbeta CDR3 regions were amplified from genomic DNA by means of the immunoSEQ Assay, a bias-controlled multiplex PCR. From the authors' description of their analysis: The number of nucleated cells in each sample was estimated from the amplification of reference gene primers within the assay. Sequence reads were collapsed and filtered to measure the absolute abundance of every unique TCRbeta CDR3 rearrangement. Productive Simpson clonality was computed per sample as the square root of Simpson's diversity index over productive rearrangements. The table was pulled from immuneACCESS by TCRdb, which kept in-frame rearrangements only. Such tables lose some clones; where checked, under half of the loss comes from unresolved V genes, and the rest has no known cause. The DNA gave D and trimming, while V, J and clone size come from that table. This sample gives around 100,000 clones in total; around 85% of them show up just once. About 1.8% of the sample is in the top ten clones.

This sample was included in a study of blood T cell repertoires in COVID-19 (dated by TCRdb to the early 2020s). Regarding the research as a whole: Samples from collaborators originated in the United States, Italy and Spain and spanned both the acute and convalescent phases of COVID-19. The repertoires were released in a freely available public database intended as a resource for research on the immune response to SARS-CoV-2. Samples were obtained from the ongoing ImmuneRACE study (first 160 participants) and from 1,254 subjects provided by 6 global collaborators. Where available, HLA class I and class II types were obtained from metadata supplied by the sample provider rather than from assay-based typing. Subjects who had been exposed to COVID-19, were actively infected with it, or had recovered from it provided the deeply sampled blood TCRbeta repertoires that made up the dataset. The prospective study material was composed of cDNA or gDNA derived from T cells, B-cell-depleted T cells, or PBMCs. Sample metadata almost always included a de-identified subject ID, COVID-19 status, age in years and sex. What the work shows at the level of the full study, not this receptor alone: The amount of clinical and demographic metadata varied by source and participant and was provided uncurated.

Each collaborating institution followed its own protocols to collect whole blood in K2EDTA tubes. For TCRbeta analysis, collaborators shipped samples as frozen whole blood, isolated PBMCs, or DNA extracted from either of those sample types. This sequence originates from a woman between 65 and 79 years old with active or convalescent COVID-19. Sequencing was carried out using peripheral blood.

The DNA sequence is TGTGCCAGCAGCCAATCGATGGCAGGGGGCGGCTACACCTTC. It translates as CASSQSMAGGGYTF. The sequence joins TRBV16 to TRBJ1-2; 8 junctional bases match TRBD1. Germline trimming: 0 bases from V, 8 bases from J; junction bases outside gene matches: 5. The CDR3 measures 14 amino acids from cysteine to phenylalanine. The sequence is cut down to CDR3 DNA, 42 bases in frame from base 1. The germline V gene provides CDR1 KGHSY and CDR2 FQNENV.